The 18 T cell receptor beta chains presented below share a single source sample, sequenced in a study of tumor-infiltrating lymphocytes in primary liver carcinoma. The 20-30 mg bulk tissue piece was not sorted before simultaneous RNA and DNA extraction. TCR beta cDNA was prepared out of 500 ng total RNA by means of a constant-region primer. Each TCR beta library was derived from three nested multiplex PCR rounds that employed slightly modified ARM-PCR. Running 10 cycles apiece, the first two PCR rounds relied on TRBV1-TRBV30 forward primers together with a C-beta reverse primer. TCRdb independently ran MiXCR on the multiplex PCR reads; one entry per CDR3 protein. Altogether approximately 190,000 distinct CDR3 sequences are present, around four fifths being singletons, with the ten largest covering less than 20%. The sequenced sample was tumor tissue from primary liver carcinoma. The receptors derive from a man in his forties with primary liver carcinoma and hepatitis B virus infection.

DNA for the CDR3: TGTGCCATCAACCGACAGGGATCGAAGACTGAAGCTTTCTTT. It specifies CAINRQGSKTEAFF. This chain uses TRBV7-9 with TRBJ1-1, with 7 nucleotides matching TRBD1. The CDR3 contains 14 residues. The V segment lost 10 bases and the J segment 5 bases; nucleotides outside the gene matches: 13. The germline gives CDR1 SEHNR, CDR2 FQNEAQ (reference sequence).

This clonotype appeared a few times. V and J are TRBV29-1 and TRBJ2-1; D gene ambiguous. The CDR3 consists of 12 residues. Germline V CDR1 and CDR2: SQVTM, ANQGSEA. The germline V and J ends were trimmed by 8 bases and 6 bases, with 14 bases remaining between them. In DNA form, the CDR3 reads TGCAGCCCTCGTTCAGGACCCAATGAGCAGTTCTTC. The encoded protein is CSPRSGPNEQFF.

Remarks on this clonotype: One junction end does not reproduce the germline sequence, and a read error may be involved. The V gene is TRBV5-5, the J gene TRBJ2-7; the D is unclear. Germline CDR1 reads SGHKS; CDR2 reads YYEKEE (reference sequence). The CDR3 consists of 14 residues. The CDR3 loop reads CVSNLSLNAYEQYF. The CDR3 coding sequence is TGTGTCAGCAACCTATCACTGAACGCCTACGAGCAGTACTTC.

This clonotype qualifies as medium-sized. The genes are TRBV29-1 and TRBJ2-5, with D possibly TRBD1 on 6 matching bases. V lost 6 bases, J lost 5 bases, and 13 bases lay in between. Germline CDR1 SQVTM, CDR2 ANQGSEA. The CDR3 has 12 residues. CDR3: CSVLTGMETQYF. The CDR3 DNA reads TGCAGCGTCCTAACAGGGATGGAGACCCAGTACTTC.

DNA of the CDR3: TGTGCCAGCAGCAGGGGACTAGCGGGACTTTTGACCTACAATGAGCAGTTCTTC. This gives the protein CASSRGLAGLLTYNEQFF. The genes are TRBV5-6 and TRBJ2-1, with 13 bases aligning to TRBD2. Trimming took 4 bases from V and 2 from J; bases not matched to a gene: 9. Germline V gives CDR1 SGHDT, CDR2 YYEEEE. The CDR3 loop spans 18 amino acids. Combining the CDR3 with reference TRBV5-6 and TRBJ2-1 gives the whole variable domain DAGVTQSPTHLIKTRGQQVTLRCSPKSGHDTVSWYQQALGQGPQFIFQYYEEEERQRGNFPDRFSGHQFPNYSSELNVNALLLGDSALYLCASSRGLAGLLTYNEQFFGPGTRLTVL.

Remarks on this clonotype: As the CDR3 is not closed by the conserved phenylalanine or tryptophan, this likely results from a read error. The chain is built from TRBV5-6 and TRBJ1-1; 8 positions match TRBD1. With 8 bases clipped from V and 5 bases from J, the junction kept 11 bases outside the gene matches. The CDR3 has 14 amino acids. CDR1 SGHDT and CDR2 YYEEEE come from the germline V gene. The CDR3 reads CASSARQGRTEAFL. In nucleotides, the CDR3 is TGTGCCAGTAGCGCACGACAGGGGCGGACTGAAGCTTTCTTG.

Notes on this clonotype: An end of the junction does not agree with germline; a read error may underlie this. The gene calls are TRBV12-3 or TRBV12-4 and TRBJ2-7; D gene ambiguous. The CDR3 runs 11 residues. The CDR3 spells CASIISYEQYF. CDR3 nucleotides: TGTGCCAGCATCATCTCCTACGAACAGTACTTC.

As regards this clonotype: At one boundary the junction diverges from the germline segment, which might be a read error. The chain is built from TRBV5-6 and TRBJ2-1; D perhaps matches TRBD2 (7 bases). CDR3 length: 16 amino acids. CDR1 SGHDT and CDR2 YYEEEE come from the germline V gene. CDR3 DNA sequence: TGTGTCAGCAGCTTTAAGGGGGAGGGCCGGTACAATAAGCAGTTCTTC. As protein: CVSSFKGEGRYNKQFF.

The chain combines TRBV11-2 with TRBJ2-7; TRBD2 matches 8 bases. Losses at the gene ends were 7 bases for V and 0 bases for J; bases not matched to a gene: 23. The CDR3 extends over 20 amino acids. Germline CDR1 reads SGHAT; CDR2 reads FQNNGV. The CDR3 DNA is TGTGCCAGCAACTTGAGGGAGGGGAGGACTAGCAGTCTCAGCTCCTACGAGCAGTACTTC. Protein product: CASNLREGRTSSLSSYEQYF.

As to this clonotype: The conserved closing phenylalanine or tryptophan is absent in this CDR3, likely reflecting a read error. The chain uses TRBV29-1 and TRBJ2-2, with 8 bases matching TRBD1. CDR1 and CDR2 from the germline V gene are SQVTM and ANQGSEA. This CDR3 has 13 residues. The J segment lost 8 bases and the V segment lost 7 bases, leaving 9 bases of the junction unmatched. The CDR3 reads CSASTGEAGELFY. CDR3 DNA: TGCAGCGCCTCGACAGGGGAGGCAGGGGAGCTGTTTTAT.

About this clonotype: The conserved phenylalanine or tryptophan normally closing the CDR3 is absent here, so this likely arose from a read error. V usage is TRBV4-1 and J usage is TRBJ2-2; D may be TRBD2 (6 bases). The germline V gene encodes CDR1 MGHRA and CDR2 YSYEKL. The CDR3 is 16 residues long. Deletions cut 3 bases from V and 7 bases from J, with 18 bases between. The DNA for the CDR3 is TGCGCCAGCAGCCAGGATGGGGGGAGATGGGGCGGGGAGCTGTTTTCT. This translates into CASSQDGGRWGGELFS.

The chain combines TRBV14 with TRBJ2-1; 8 bases align to TRBD2. This CDR3 region has 16 residues. Per germline, CDR1 SGHDN and CDR2 FVKESK. Trimming at V came to 10 bases and at J to 8 bases, leaving 19 bases not matched to a gene. The CDR3 region is CANSAVAGWVNDEQFF. The DNA of the CDR3 is TGTGCCAACAGTGCTGTAGCGGGATGGGTAAACGATGAGCAGTTCTTC.

As concerns this clonotype: The CDR3 end shows no conserved phenylalanine or tryptophan, and so a read error is likely. The CDR3 region has the DNA TGTGCCAGCAATGAGGACGGGAGCTCCTACAATGAGCAGTTCGTC. It codes for CASNEDGSSYNEQFV. The V gene is TRBV5-8, the J gene TRBJ2-1, with a tentative D call TRBD2 (6 bases). This CDR3 has 15 amino acids. The V and J ends lost 6 bases and 0 bases respectively, with 13 bases between them. Germline V gene sequence: CDR1 SGHTS, CDR2 YDEGEE.

Turning to this clonotype: A junction boundary mismatches the germline segment, possibly from a read error. The rearrangement joins TRBV6-6 to TRBJ1-3; D not certain. The V gene's germline CDR1 is MNHNY and CDR2 SVGAGI (reference sequence). CDR3 size: 15 residues. CDR3 DNA: TGTGCCAGCAGCCAAGAAGCGTCCTTTGGATACACCATATATTTT. It encodes CASSQEASFGYTIYF.

The sample holds one count of this clonotype. One junction end does not reproduce the germline sequence, and a read error may be involved. The chain employs TRBV11-3 and TRBJ2-1; tentative D call: TRBD1 (6 bases). Germline-derived CDR1 and CDR2 are SGHNT and YENEEA. CDR3 size: 14 residues. CDR3 bases: TGTGTCAGCAGCTTAGACATACAGGGCGACGTGCAGTTCTTC. This sequence encodes CVSSLDIQGDVQFF.

This clonotype has at least ten counts. The genes are TRBV14 and TRBJ2-2; D tentatively fits TRBD1 or TRBD2 (5 bases each). The CDR3 has 17 amino acids. V dropped 1 base and J dropped 3 bases, with 15 bases sitting between them. The germline V gene has CDR1 SGHDN and CDR2 FVKESK. The CDR3 DNA follows: TGTGCCAGCAGCCAAGGAGGTACAGGAGGAGACACCGGGGAGCTGTTTTTT. It encodes CASSQGGTGGDTGELFF.

As for this clonotype: An end of the junction does not agree with germline; a read error may underlie this. V and J are TRBV29-1 and TRBJ2-4; tentative D call: TRBD1 (6 bases). Germline CDR1 reads SQVTM; CDR2 reads ANQGSEA. This CDR3 contains 13 residues. CDR3 coding DNA: TGCAGCGTAGAACCCGACAGGTGCGACATTCAGTATTTC. It translates to CSVEPDRCDIQYF.

CDR3 bases: TGTGCCAAGAGCCTGCGCGTCATGGCGTCCCTGGGGGAACAGTACTTC. Amino acids: CAKSLRVMASLGEQYF. The chain carries TRBV11-1 and TRBJ2-7, with D perhaps TRBD1 or TRBD2 (5 bases each). The V gene lost 10 bases and the J gene lost 10 bases, with 32 bases spanning the gap. Germline CDR1 SGHAT, CDR2 FQDESV (reference sequence). The CDR3 has 16 amino acids.